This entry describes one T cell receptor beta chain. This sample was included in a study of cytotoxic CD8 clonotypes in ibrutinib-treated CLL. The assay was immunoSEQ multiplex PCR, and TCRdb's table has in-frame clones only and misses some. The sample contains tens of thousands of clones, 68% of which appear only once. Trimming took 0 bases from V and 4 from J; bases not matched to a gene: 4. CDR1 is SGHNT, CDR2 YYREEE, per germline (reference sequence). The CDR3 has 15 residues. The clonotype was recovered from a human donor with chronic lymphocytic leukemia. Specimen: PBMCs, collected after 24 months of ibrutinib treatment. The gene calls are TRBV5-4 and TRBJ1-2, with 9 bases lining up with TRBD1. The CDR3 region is CASSLAGTGTYGYTF. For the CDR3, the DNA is TGTGCCAGCAGCTTGGCCGGGACAGGGACCTATGGCTACACCTTC.